This T cell receptor (beta chain) derives from a study of cytomegalovirus exposure and HLA in healthy donors. Germline CDR1 and CDR2: MNHEY and SMNVEV (reference sequence). The CDR3 is 19 residues long. Trimming stripped 5 bases from V and 7 bases from J, with 31 bases between. TCRdb keeps only in-frame clones here, not all; method: immunoSEQ multiplex PCR. The profile covers about 180,000 clones, with 85% appearing a single time and more than 15% taken by the ten largest. The receptor was derived from a young man in good health and CMV-seropositive. The material sequenced was PBMCs. The rearrangement uses TRBV27 and TRBJ2-3, with D possibly matching TRBD1 (8 bases). CDR3 amino acids: CASSTKNPGTGLSGNTQYF. CDR3 DNA sequence: TGTGCCAGCAGTACCAAAAACCCCGGGACAGGACTAAGCGGGAATACGCAGTATTTT.